This entry lists 24 T cell receptor beta chains sequenced from one sample in a study of shared clonotypes between healthy human individuals. CD45RO-negative, CCR7-selected cells formed the naive CD8 fraction, which excluded terminally differentiated effector memory CD45RA+ cells. TCRdb keeps only in-frame clones here, not all; method: immunoSEQ multiplex PCR. The top ten clones hold over 1.5% of a sample with around 2.1 million clones, roughly 91% of them seen once. The material sequenced was naive CD8+ T cells from PBMCs. The source of these receptors is a man younger than 30 in good health. Some clones in this sample may be carry-over from other donors' samples.

The chain joins TRBV16 to TRBJ1-1, with 10 nucleotides matching TRBD1. Germline CDR1 KGHSY, CDR2 FQNENV. The CDR3 is made up of 15 amino acids. Losses at the gene ends were 0 bases for V and 4 bases for J; bases not matched to a gene: 2. In nucleotides, the CDR3 is TGTGCCAGCAGCCAATCGACAGGGGGCATCACTGAAGCTTTCTTT. Translating it yields CASSQSTGGITEAFF.

This chain links TRBV5-4 with TRBJ1-2, with a weak D call TRBD1 (5 bases). V was trimmed by 4 bases and J by 6 bases, leaving 16 bases between them. The germline V gene has CDR1 SGHNT and CDR2 YYREEE (reference sequence). This CDR3 contains 14 residues. For the CDR3, the DNA is TGTGCCAGCAGCCCCCAGGGTGGGACGAATGGCTACACCTTC. This sequence encodes CASSPQGGTNGYTF.

The V call is TRBV28, the J call TRBJ1-1, with D possibly matching TRBD1 (6 bases). Germline values: CDR1 MDHEN, CDR2 SYDVKM. This CDR3 is 16 amino acids long. Trimming cost V 4 bases and J 0 bases, with 15 bases left between them. The CDR3 here is CASSYPRGRMNTEAFF. In DNA form, the CDR3 reads TGTGCCAGCAGTTACCCTAGGGGGAGGATGAACACTGAAGCTTTCTTT.

The chain joins TRBV5-1 to TRBJ1-2; D not certain. Germline V gene lookup returns CDR1 SGHRS and CDR2 YFSETQ. The CDR3 length is 16 residues. Trimming cost V 0 bases and J 2 bases, with 14 bases left between them. The CDR3 here is CASSLEGMRPNYGYTF. The CDR3 DNA is TGCGCCAGCAGCTTGGAAGGGATGCGACCCAACTATGGCTACACCTTC.

V usage is TRBV27 and J usage is TRBJ2-1; 7 bases align to TRBD2. The V gene end was trimmed by 7 bases and the J gene end by 5 bases; junction bases not matched to a gene: 8. There are 14 residues in the CDR3. Germline loops: CDR1 MNHEY, CDR2 SMNVEV (reference sequence). The chain's CDR3 is CASTLGREHNEQFF. The CDR3 DNA is TGTGCCAGCACCCTGGGGCGGGAGCACAATGAGCAGTTCTTC.

The rearrangement links TRBV25-1 to TRBJ1-4; weak D call: TRBD1 (5 bases). V was pared by 2 bases and J by 6 bases, with 13 bases between. The CDR3 is 15 residues long. The V gene's germline CDR1 is MGHDK and CDR2 SYGVNS. In nucleotides, the CDR3 is TGTGCCAGCAGTGAACACAGGATTTCCCATGAAAAACTGTTTTTT. Translation: CASSEHRISHEKLFF.

The chain is built from TRBV5-6 and TRBJ2-3; D ambiguous. Germline loops: CDR1 SGHDT, CDR2 YYEEEE. The length of the CDR3 is 14 residues. V dropped 4 bases and J dropped 0 bases, with 9 bases sitting between them. CDR3 nucleotides: TGTGCCAGCAGCCCATTATCTAGCACAGATACGCAGTATTTT. Amino acid sequence: CASSPLSSTDTQYF.

The chain is built from TRBV25-1 and TRBJ2-5; 8 nucleotides match TRBD1. V was clipped by 1 base and J by 5 bases; unmatched bases: 3. CDR3 size: 14 residues. Germline V gene data show CDR1 as MGHDK and CDR2 as SYGVNS. DNA for the CDR3: TGTGCCAGCAGTGAATCGACAGGGGTCGAGACCCAGTACTTC. It translates to CASSESTGVETQYF.

The chain has TRBV4-3 and TRBJ2-7, with a possible D match to TRBD2 (5 bases). Germline V gene lookup returns CDR1 LGHNA and CDR2 YSLEER. This CDR3 has 15 amino acids. The V gene lost 1 base and the J gene lost 2 bases, with 12 bases spanning the gap. The CDR3 reads CASSQGETPPYEQYF. CDR3 DNA sequence: TGCGCCAGCAGCCAAGGGGAGACACCCCCCTACGAGCAGTACTTC.

The CDR3 spells CASSQDVGFDYGYTF. In DNA, the CDR3 is TGCGCCAGCAGCCAAGATGTAGGGTTTGACTATGGCTACACCTTC. This chain connects TRBV4-1 to TRBJ1-2; D call uncertain. Germline CDR1 MGHRA, CDR2 YSYEKL. Deletions cut 0 bases from V and 3 bases from J, with 11 bases between. The CDR3 has 15 residues.

The chain carries TRBV28 and TRBJ2-7; tentatively, D is TRBD1 (6 bases). CDR3 length equals 14 residues. Germline CDR1 MDHEN, CDR2 SYDVKM. The V end lost 7 bases, the J end lost 7 bases, and 20 bases lay between the germline ends. CDR3 loop: CASTRGPQGWEQYF. In DNA form, the CDR3 reads TGTGCCAGCACCCGCGGCCCGCAGGGGTGGGAGCAGTACTTC.

DNA for the CDR3: TGTGCCAGCAGCTTAGGCCGGGGCCTCCAAGAGACCCAGTACTTC. This translates into CASSLGRGLQETQYF. This chain links TRBV7-9 with TRBJ2-5; D could derive from TRBD1 or TRBD2 (5 bases each). V was clipped by 1 base and J by 1 base, with 10 bases between them. The CDR3 spans 15 residues. Germline CDR1 is SEHNR and CDR2 is FQNEAQ (reference sequence).

This chain joins TRBV4-1 and TRBJ1-6; no reliable D call. V lost 4 bases and J lost 7, with 14 bases in between. The CDR3 is made up of 15 amino acids. Looked up from germline, CDR1 is MGHRA and CDR2 is YSYEKL. The CDR3 sequence: CASSPGAGMNSPLHF. The CDR3 DNA follows: TGCGCCAGCAGCCCAGGAGCGGGAATGAATTCACCCCTCCACTTT.

The chain combines TRBV7-3 with TRBJ2-1; D gene uncertain. From germline, CDR1 is SGHTA and CDR2 FQGTGA. There are 13 residues in the CDR3. V dropped 1 base and J dropped 4 bases, with 5 bases sitting between them. The CDR3 spells CASSLMAYNEQFF. The CDR3 coding sequence is TGTGCCAGCAGCTTAATGGCGTACAATGAGCAGTTCTTC.

The genes are TRBV29-1 and TRBJ1-1; unclear D gene. This CDR3 has 11 residues. Germline V gene data show CDR1 as SQVTM and CDR2 as ANQGSEA. The ends were cut back, 5 bases at V and 4 bases at J, with 8 bases in the middle. CDR3 region: CSVYVGTEAFF. The CDR3 bases are TGCAGCGTTTATGTCGGCACTGAAGCTTTCTTT.

The chain recombines TRBV25-1 with TRBJ2-4; the D is unclear. V gave up 5 bases and J gave up 4 bases, with 12 bases separating them. The CDR3 spans 14 residues. The germline V gene has CDR1 MGHDK and CDR2 SYGVNS. The CDR3 nucleotides read TGTGCCAGCAGTCCGAATAAACAGAAAAACATTCAGTACTTC. Residues: CASSPNKQKNIQYF.

The chain is built from TRBV11-2 and TRBJ2-5; D uncertain. Per the germline V gene, CDR1 is SGHAT and CDR2 is FQNNGV. Trimming left V 7 bases short and J 3 bases short, with 9 bases between. The CDR3 has 12 amino acids. The CDR3 coding sequence is TGTGCCAGCAAGGATCTTGAAGAGACCCAGTACTTC. Its protein product is CASKDLEETQYF.

The genes are TRBV4-3 and TRBJ2-7, with D hard to call. Trimming shortened V by 4 bases and J by 6 bases, and 13 bases separated the two germline ends. The germline V gene has CDR1 LGHNA and CDR2 YSLEER. CDR3 length equals 13 residues. The CDR3 region is CASSLRLAREQYF. CDR3 DNA: TGCGCCAGCAGCCTGCGGTTAGCCCGCGAGCAGTACTTC.

This rearrangement joins TRBV28 to TRBJ2-5, with D perhaps matching TRBD1 or TRBD2 (5 bases each). V lost 10 bases to trimming and J lost 5 bases, with 17 bases between them. The CDR3 is 13 amino acids. From germline, CDR1 is MDHEN and CDR2 SYDVKM. The CDR3 DNA follows: TGTGCCACTGTGACCGGGACCGGGGAGACCCAGTACTTC. This translates into CATVTGTGETQYF.

The rearrangement joins TRBV29-1 to TRBJ1-2, with a weak D call TRBD1 (6 bases). This CDR3 spans 13 amino acids. V lost 8 bases and J lost 3, with 16 bases in between. Germline V lookup: CDR1 SQVTM, CDR2 ANQGSEA. CDR3 sequence: CSSLGGQYYGYTF. CDR3 sequence (DNA): TGCAGCTCCCTAGGGGGACAATACTATGGCTACACCTTC.

The gene calls are TRBV10-2 and TRBJ2-7; TRBD2 matches 10 bases. This CDR3 has 14 amino acids. Germline V CDR1 and CDR2: WSHSY, SAAADI. V lost 2 bases to trimming and J lost 3 bases; unmatched junction nucleotides: 1. The CDR3, as DNA: TGCGCCAGCAGTGAGAGGACTAGCGGCTACGAGCAGTACTTC. As protein: CASSERTSGYEQYF.

This chain uses TRBV7-9 with TRBJ1-1; 7 nucleotides line up with TRBD1. The CDR3 consists of 14 residues. CDR1 and CDR2 (germline): SEHNR, FQNEAQ (reference sequence). The trim removed 4 bases at V and 4 bases at J, leaving 6 bases unmatched. CDR3 DNA: TGTGCCAGCAGCTCGAGGGGGCGAGGCACTGAAGCTTTCTTT. Amino acids: CASSSRGRGTEAFF.

The chain carries TRBV6-6 and TRBJ1-3; 8 bases line up with TRBD1. The length of the CDR3 is 15 residues. J lost 1 base, V lost 7 bases, and 6 bases had no gene match. Germline CDR1 and CDR2: MNHNY and SVGAGI (reference sequence). The CDR3 loop reads CASTDRTGSGNTIYF. CDR3 sequence (DNA): TGTGCCAGCACCGATCGGACAGGGTCTGGAAACACCATATATTTT.

This rearrangement joins TRBV6-1 to TRBJ2-7, with D perhaps TRBD1 (6 bases). CDR1 and CDR2 from the germline V gene are MNHNS and SASEGT. V lost 3 bases and J lost 2, with 11 bases in between. There are 14 residues in the CDR3. DNA of the CDR3: TGTGCCAGCAGTGACAGGGGTCCGACCTACGAGCAGTACTTC. Protein: CASSDRGPTYEQYF.